Listed below are T cell receptor beta chains from one sample, sequenced in a study of blood T cell repertoires in COVID-19. Sequencing used immunoSEQ multiplex PCR; TCRdb keeps in-frame clones, though not all of them. The table lists under 150,000 clones, 80% to 90% of them singletons, with 3% to 3.5% in the top ten. Sequenced: peripheral blood. The receptors derive from a woman aged 55-69 years with active COVID-19. The CDR3 runs from the conserved cysteine through the conserved F or W. D genes are given only for firm matches. Size is stated for part of the rows, as once, few or many counts, or as a class when the clone is expanded.

J gene,clone size,D gene,V gene,CDR3 DNA,CDR3 protein
TRBJ1-2,-,-,TRBV2,TGTGCCAGCAGTGATTCATTAATTGGCGGGACGAATGGCTACACCTTC,CASSDSLIGGTNGYTF
TRBJ2-2,-,-,TRBV14,TGTGCCAGCAGCCAAGATTGGGGCAGTACGAACACCGGGGAGCTGTTTTTT,CASSQDWGSTNTGELFF
TRBJ2-1,-,TRBD2,TRBV7-2,TGTGCCAGCAGCTCTAGGAGCGGGAGGGCCAATGATGAGCAGTTCTTC,CASSSRSGRANDEQFF
TRBJ2-1,-,-,TRBV7-2,TGTGCCAGCAGCCATAAACCCTTCGGGACTCCAGGGAATGAGCAGTTCTTC,CASSHKPFGTPGNEQFF
TRBJ1-4,-,TRBD1,TRBV30,TGTGCCTGGAGCATCAGACAGGGGATGAGAGAAAAACTGTTTTTT,CAWSIRQGMREKLFF
TRBJ1-5,once,-,TRBV19,TGTGCCAGTAGTATGGTAATCCTCCCTCAGACAAGCGGGAGCAATCAGCCCCAGCATTTT,CASSMVILPQTSGSNQPQHF
TRBJ1-5,-,-,TRBV27,TGTGCCAGCAGTTTATTGGGCAGGGGAGGCAATCAGCCCCAGCATTTT,CASSLLGRGGNQPQHF
TRBJ2-7,-,TRBD2,TRBV5-4,TGTGCCAGCAGCTTGGCAGGGCGGGAGGGCCCCTACGAGCAGTACTTC,CASSLAGREGPYEQYF
TRBJ1-2,-,-,TRBV4-2,TGTGCCAGCAGCCAAGACGTCCTAATAGGGACCTCCGGAGGGACCTTC,CASSQDVLIGTSGGTF
TRBJ2-1,-,-,TRBV5-1,TGCGCCAGCAGCTTGGGACAGGTCGGGTACAATGAGCAGTTCTTC,CASSLGQVGYNEQFF
TRBJ1-1,-,-,TRBV7-2,TGTGCCAGCAGCTTCCAGGCTAACACTGAAGCTTTCTTT,CASSFQANTEAFF
TRBJ2-1,few,-,TRBV9,TGTGCCAGCAGCGTAGCTAGCGTCTCCAGCTCCTACAATGAGCAGTTCTTC,CASSVASVSSSYNEQFF
TRBJ2-1,-,TRBD2,TRBV4-2,TGTGCCAGCAGCCAAGTGACTAGCGTGGGAAATGAGCAGTTCTTC,CASSQVTSVGNEQFF
TRBJ2-1,-,-,TRBV28,TGTGCCAGCAGGGGCGGCGCGGGGACCGCCGAGGTTCGTGAGCAGTTCTTC,CASRGGAGTAEVREQFF
TRBJ2-5,-,TRBD2,TRBV5-4,TGTGCCAGCAGTTTGGGGCGGGAGGAGACCCAGTACTTC,CASSLGREETQYF
TRBJ2-7,-,TRBD1,TRBV30,TGTGCCTGGGCGACAGGGATTAAAGAGCAGTACTTC,CAWATGIKEQYF
TRBJ1-3,-,TRBD1,TRBV7-2,TGTGCCAGCAGCCCCCGGACAGGGGCTGGAAACACCATATATTTT,CASSPRTGAGNTIYF
TRBJ2-7,-,TRBD2,TRBV11-2,TGTGCCAGCAGCTTATTAGCGGGAGGGTCTAGCGACGAGCAGTACTTC,CASSLLAGGSSDEQYF
TRBJ1-5,once,TRBD1,TRBV6-5,TGTGCCGGCCGACAGGGGGCTGAGCCCCAGCATTTT,CAGRQGAEPQHF
TRBJ2-2,once,TRBD1,TRBV19,TGTGCCAGTACCAGGGGGACCGGGGAGCTGTTTTTT,CASTRGTGELFF
TRBJ2-1,-,-,TRBV15,TGTGCCACCTCGGACTCCTCCTACAATGAGCAGTTCTTC,CATSDSSYNEQFF
TRBJ2-1,-,-,TRBV10-3,TGTGCCATCAGTGATGGGCGTTGGCTAAATGAGCAGTTCTTC,CAISDGRWLNEQFF
TRBJ2-1,-,-,TRBV7-9,TGTGCCAGCAGCTCTCGGGAGAGGGGGCTTAATGAGCAGTTCTTC,CASSSRERGLNEQFF
TRBJ2-2,-,-,TRBV19,TGTGCCAGTAGACTTTCCGGGGGAGCGTTAGGCGCCGGGGAGCTGTTTTTT,CASRLSGGALGAGELFF
TRBJ2-3,-,-,TRBV4-3,TGCGCCAGCAGCCAAGGGCACTACGGGAGCTACACAGATACGCAGTATTTT,CASSQGHYGSYTDTQYF
TRBJ2-1,-,TRBD2,TRBV11-2,TGTGCCAGCAGGCGCGGACTAGCATCCTACAATGAGCAGTTCTTC,CASRRGLASYNEQFF
TRBJ2-7,-,TRBD2,TRBV19,TGTGCCAGTAGTATAGCACGATCTAGCGGGAGGGGAGACGAGCAGTACTTC,CASSIARSSGRGDEQYF
TRBJ2-1,-,TRBD1,TRBV30,TGTGCCTGGAGAGGAGGGACAGGGGGCCCATACAATGAGCAGTTCTTC,CAWRGGTGGPYNEQFF
TRBJ1-4,-,TRBD1,TRBV24-1,TGTGCCACCAGTGATTTCCAGGACAGGGATCTTCTGGAAAAACTGTTTTTT,CATSDFQDRDLLEKLFF
TRBJ2-2,-,TRBD2,TRBV18,TGTGCCAGCTCACCTAAATTAGCGGGAGGGTGGTACACCGGGGAGCTGTTTTTT,CASSPKLAGGWYTGELFF
TRBJ2-7,-,TRBD2,TRBV5-6,TGTGCCAGCAGCTTTAGGGGCGGGGGCTCCTACGAGCAGTACTTC,CASSFRGGGSYEQYF
TRBJ2-3,-,TRBD2,TRBV9,TGTGCCAGCAGCGTGTTGGCGGGAGCGCTTTCCCCGGATACGCAGTATTTT,CASSVLAGALSPDTQYF
TRBJ1-1,-,-,TRBV9,TGTGCCAGCAGCCGACGGGGAGGTTTGAGGACTGAAGCTTTCTTT,CASSRRGGLRTEAFF